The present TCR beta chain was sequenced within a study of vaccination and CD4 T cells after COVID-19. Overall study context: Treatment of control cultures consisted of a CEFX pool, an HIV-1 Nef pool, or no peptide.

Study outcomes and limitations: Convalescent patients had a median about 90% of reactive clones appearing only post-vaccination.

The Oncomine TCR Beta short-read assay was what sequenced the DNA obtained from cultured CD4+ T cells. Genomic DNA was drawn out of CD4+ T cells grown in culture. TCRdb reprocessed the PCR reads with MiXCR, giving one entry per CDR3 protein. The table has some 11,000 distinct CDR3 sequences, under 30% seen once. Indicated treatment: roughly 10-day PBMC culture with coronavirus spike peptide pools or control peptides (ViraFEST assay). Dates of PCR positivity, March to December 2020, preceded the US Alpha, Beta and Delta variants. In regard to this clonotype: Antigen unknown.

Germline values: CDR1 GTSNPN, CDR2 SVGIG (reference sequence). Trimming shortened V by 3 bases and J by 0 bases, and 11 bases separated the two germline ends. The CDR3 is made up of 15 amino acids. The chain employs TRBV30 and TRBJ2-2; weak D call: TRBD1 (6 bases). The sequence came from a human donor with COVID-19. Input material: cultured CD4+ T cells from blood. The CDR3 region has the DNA TGTGCCTGGAGCGCGGACAGACCGAACACCGGGGAGCTGTTTTTT. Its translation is CAWSADRPNTGELFF.